This T cell receptor (beta chain) came from a study of spatial heterogeneity in lung cancer. About the research overall: Those follow-up PBMC samples that were available underwent sequencing, at a median interval of approximately 22 months following resection. Alpha-chain detections were consistently fewer than beta-chain detections among the sequences.

The CDR3 runs 15 residues. CDR1 and CDR2 from the germline V gene are KGHSH and LQKENI. Losses at the gene ends were 3 bases for V and 5 bases for J; bases not matched to a gene: 4. In this sample, this clonotype turned up a few times. The antigen remains unidentified. Time point specified: blood at routine non-recurrence follow-up after resection. Extraction of whole RNA from tumor, nontumor lung or frozen PBMC preceded unsorted sequencing. Carried by each TCR cDNA molecule was a unique molecular identifier. Using its own MiXCR run on the 5' RACE reads, TCRdb lists one record per CDR3 protein. Among approximately 50,000 distinct CDR3 sequences listed, less than 9% were seen once. Study observations and caveats: Detection of ubiquitous tumor TCRs in blood was higher at resection than follow-up.

The chain recombines TRBV18 with TRBJ1-2; TRBD1 matches at 12 bases. The source material was PBMCs, sampled at follow-up. The origin of this receptor is a female donor with early-stage non-small cell lung cancer. The CDR3 sequence: CASSPGTGGLYGYTF. The CDR3 bases are TGTGCCAGCTCACCCGGGACAGGGGGCTTATATGGCTACACCTTC.